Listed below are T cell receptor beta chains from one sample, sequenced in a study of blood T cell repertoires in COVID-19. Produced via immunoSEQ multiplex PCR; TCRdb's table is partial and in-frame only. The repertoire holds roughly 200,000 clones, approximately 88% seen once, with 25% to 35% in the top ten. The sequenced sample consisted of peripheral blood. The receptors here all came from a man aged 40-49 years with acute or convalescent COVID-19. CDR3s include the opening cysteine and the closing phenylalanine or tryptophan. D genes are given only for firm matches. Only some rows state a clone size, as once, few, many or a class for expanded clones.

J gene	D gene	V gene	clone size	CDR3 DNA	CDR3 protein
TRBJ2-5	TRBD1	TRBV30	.	TGTGCCTGGAGTGGGACACAGGGGGAGACCCAGTACTTC	CAWSGTQGETQYF
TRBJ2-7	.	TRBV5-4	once	TGTGCCAGCAGCTCCCCCCAGGGATTCTCCTACGAGCAGTACTTC	CASSSPQGFSYEQYF
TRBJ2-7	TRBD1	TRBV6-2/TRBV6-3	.	TGTGCCAGCAGTCGTAGGCTACAGGGGACGGACGAGCAGTACTTC	CASSRRLQGTDEQYF
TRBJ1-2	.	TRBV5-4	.	TGTGCCAGCAGCTACCCTGGGGCTGGCTATGGCTACACCTTC	CASSYPGAGYGYTF
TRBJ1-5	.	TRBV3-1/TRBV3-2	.	TGTGCCAGCAGCCAATCAACCGGGGATCAGCCCCAGCATTTT	CASSQSTGDQPQHF
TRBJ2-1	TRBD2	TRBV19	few	TGTGCCAGTATGGGGGAGGGCCCTCGGCGGAATGAGCAGTTCTTC	CASMGEGPRRNEQFF
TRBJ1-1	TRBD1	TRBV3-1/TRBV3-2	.	TGTGCCAGCAGCTCCTCCGGGACAGGGGGGACTGAAGCTTTCTTT	CASSSSGTGGTEAFF
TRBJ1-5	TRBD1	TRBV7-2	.	TGTGCCAGCAGCTGGACAGGGTCCTTTAGCAATCAGCCCCAGCATTTT	CASSWTGSFSNQPQHF
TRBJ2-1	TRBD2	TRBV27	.	TGTGCCAGCCGTACATTGCTAGCGGGAACCACCTACAATGAGCAGTTCTTC	CASRTLLAGTTYNEQFF
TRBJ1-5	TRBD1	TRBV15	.	TGTGCCACCAGCAGGGCCGGGACAGGGTCGTTTCAGCCCCAGCATTTT	CATSRAGTGSFQPQHF
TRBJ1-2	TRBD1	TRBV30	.	TGTGCCTTGAACAGGGGGACGGATGGCTACACCTTC	CALNRGTDGYTF
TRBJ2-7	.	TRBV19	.	TGTGCCAGTAGTACTACAGGGAAGGTGTTCTACGAGCAGTACTTC	CASSTTGKVFYEQYF
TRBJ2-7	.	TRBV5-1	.	TGCGCCAGCAGCTTATACCGGGATAACCTAAACCGTTACGAGCAGTACTTC	CASSLYRDNLNRYEQYF
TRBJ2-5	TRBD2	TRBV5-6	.	TGTGCCAGCAGCTTCGGGGAGGGGGAGACCCAGTACTTC	CASSFGEGETQYF
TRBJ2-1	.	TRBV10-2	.	TGCGCCAGCAGTGGGGGAGCGGAGCAGTTCTTC	CASSGGAEQFF
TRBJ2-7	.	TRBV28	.	TGTGCCAGCAGTTTCCCGGACAGTGCCCTCGTCTACGAGCAGTACTTC	CASSFPDSALVYEQYF
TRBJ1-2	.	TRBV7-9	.	TGTGCCAGCAGCCCCGATGGAGACTCTTTTATTAACTATGGCTACACCTTC	CASSPDGDSFINYGYTF
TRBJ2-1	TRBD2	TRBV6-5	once	TGTGCCAGCAGTTACTCGTTACTAGCGGGGAATGAGCAGTTCTTC	CASSYSLLAGNEQFF
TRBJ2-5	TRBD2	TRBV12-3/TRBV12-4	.	TGTGCCAGCAGCCTGACTAGCCAGGGGACCCAGTACTTC	CASSLTSQGTQYF
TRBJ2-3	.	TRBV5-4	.	TGTGCCAGCAGCTTGCGTCAAGCAGGGGATACGCAGTATTTT	CASSLRQAGDTQYF
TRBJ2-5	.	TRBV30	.	TGTGCCTGGAGTCAGGGGACGTGGGAGACCCAGTACTTC	CAWSQGTWETQYF
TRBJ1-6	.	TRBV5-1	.	TGCGCCAGCAGCTTGACAGGGTCGGGCTCACCCCTCCACTTT	CASSLTGSGSPLHF
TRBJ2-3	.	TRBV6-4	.	TGTGCCAGCAGTCCCAACAGGGTTGGAGATACGCAGTATTTT	CASSPNRVGDTQYF
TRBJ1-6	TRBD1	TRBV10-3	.	TGTGCCATCAGCAGAACTACGCCGGGACAGGGGGATTCACCCCTCCACTTT	CAISRTTPGQGDSPLHF
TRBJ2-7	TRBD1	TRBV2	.	TGTGCCAGCGGGTCACAGGGGATCTACGAGCAGTACTTC	CASGSQGIYEQYF
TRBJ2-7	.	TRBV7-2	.	TGTGCCAGCAGCTCGACTGCCGGGACTTACGAGCAGTACTTC	CASSSTAGTYEQYF
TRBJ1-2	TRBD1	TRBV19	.	TGTGCCAGTACCGGACAGGGGATGTCGAATGGCTACACCTTC	CASTGQGMSNGYTF
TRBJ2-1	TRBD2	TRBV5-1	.	TGCGCCAGCAATCCGAGCGGGAGCGCCTACAATGAGCAGTTCTTC	CASNPSGSAYNEQFF
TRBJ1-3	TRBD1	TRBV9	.	TGTGCCAGCAGCGTATCGGGACAGGGGTCCTTCTCTGGAAACACCATATATTTT	CASSVSGQGSFSGNTIYF
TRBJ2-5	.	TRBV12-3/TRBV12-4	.	TGTGCCAGCAGTAGGGGAGGAGAGACCCAGTACTTC	CASSRGGETQYF
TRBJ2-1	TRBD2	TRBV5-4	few	TGTGCCAGCAGCTTGCGGGGCGGGAGGACGAACAATGAGCAGTTCTTC	CASSLRGGRTNNEQFF
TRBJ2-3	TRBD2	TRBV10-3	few	TGTGCCATCAGTGACCCTACTAGCGGGATTTCGACAGATACGCAGTATTTT	CAISDPTSGISTDTQYF
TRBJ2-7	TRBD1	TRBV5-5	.	TGTGCCAGCAGCAGTGACAGGGGGCTCTACGAGCAGTACTTC	CASSSDRGLYEQYF
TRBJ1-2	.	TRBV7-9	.	TGTGCCAGCAGCTTAGATAACAGGGTATTCTATGGCTACACCTTC	CASSLDNRVFYGYTF
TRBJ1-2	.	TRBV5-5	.	TGTGCCAGCAGCTTTTACGAGGGCTCCTATGGCTACACCTTC	CASSFYEGSYGYTF
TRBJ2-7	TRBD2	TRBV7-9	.	TGTGCCAGCAGCTTAGCGGCCAGGACTAGCGGGACTTACGAGCAGTACTTC	CASSLAARTSGTYEQYF
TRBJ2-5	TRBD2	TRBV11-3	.	TGTGCCAGCAGCTTAGATAGCGGGAGTGGCGAGACCCAGTACTTC	CASSLDSGSGETQYF
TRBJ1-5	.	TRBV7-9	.	TGTGCCAGCAGCTTAGTTGACACTGATCAGCCCCAGCATTTT	CASSLVDTDQPQHF
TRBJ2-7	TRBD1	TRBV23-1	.	TGCGCCAGCAGTCAATCCCTAGAATTGAGGGCAGGGGGCGGCTACGAGCAGTACTTC	CASSQSLELRAGGGYEQYF
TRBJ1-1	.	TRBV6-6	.	TGTGCCAGCAGACAGGGAGATGCTGAAGCTTTCTTT	CASRQGDAEAFF